The next 21 T cell receptor beta chains were all read from a single sample in a study of blood T cell repertoires in COVID-19. Repertoires were generated with immunoSEQ multiplex PCR, while TCRdb's copy carries only in-frame clones and drops some. In the table there are 120,000 to 150,000 clones, roughly 82% of which are singletons. Sequencing was carried out using peripheral blood. The receptors derive from a human donor in a cohort sampled during active COVID-19.

The chain uses TRBV27 and TRBJ2-7, with 9 bases fitting TRBD1. Germline V gives CDR1 MNHEY, CDR2 SMNVEV (reference sequence). The junction had 5 bases not matched to a gene; V was cut back by 4 bases and J by 7 bases. The CDR3 covers 13 residues. For the CDR3, the DNA is TGTGCCAGCAGTTGGGGGACAGGGAATGAGCAGTACTTC. This sequence encodes CASSWGTGNEQYF.

This rearrangement joins TRBV2 to TRBJ2-7, with TRBD1 matching 9 bases. Germline trimming cut 6 bases from V and 1 base from J; bases unmatched to any gene: 10. The germline CDR1 and CDR2 sequences are SNHLY and FYNNEI. The CDR3 loop spans 16 amino acids. The CDR3 region is CASRRSAGQGSYEQYF. For the CDR3, the DNA is TGTGCCAGCAGACGTTCCGCGGGACAGGGATCCTACGAGCAGTACTTC.

The chain carries TRBV6-7 and TRBJ2-2, with 7 bases that match TRBD2. TRBV6-7 is known as an ORF, though its function is uncertain. Trimming took 4 bases from V and 4 from J; bases not matched to a gene: 9. There are 16 residues in the CDR3. In nucleotides, the CDR3 is TGTGCCAGCAGTTTATGCGGGGGAATTTTCACCGGGGAGCTGTTTTTT. Protein product: CASSLCGGIFTGELFF.

The chain couples TRBV5-6 to TRBJ1-2; D ambiguous. This CDR3 has 13 residues. V was cut by 3 bases and J by 10 bases, with 16 bases left in between. Germline lookup yields CDR1 SGHDT and CDR2 YYEEEE. The CDR3 coding sequence is TGTGCCAGCAGCTCGTCAACGGGAATACCCTACACCTTC. This codes for CASSSSTGIPYTF.

The V gene is TRBV5-1, the J gene TRBJ2-2; D remains unclear. The V and J ends lost 0 bases and 2 bases respectively, with 5 bases between them. The CDR3 spans 14 residues. Germline values: CDR1 SGHRS, CDR2 YFSETQ. CDR3 nucleotide sequence: TGCGCCAGCAGCTTGGACACAAACACCGGGGAGCTGTTTTTT. Protein sequence: CASSLDTNTGELFF.

This clone was seen just once. The rearrangement joins TRBV6-1 to TRBJ2-5; TRBD1 might be the D (5 bases). The germline CDR1 and CDR2 sequences are MNHNS and SASEGT. V was pared by 0 bases and J by 5 bases, with 13 bases between. The CDR3 has 15 amino acids. The CDR3 nucleotides read TGTGCCAGCAGTGAAGCCCGCCCGGCAGGGGAGACCCAGTACTTC. Translated, it gives CASSEARPAGETQYF.

As regards this clone: Mismatch with germline at one junction end may stem from a read error. The rearrangement joins TRBV11-2 to TRBJ2-1; 8 bases fit TRBD2. CDR3 size: 16 residues. Germline assignment: CDR1 SGHAT and CDR2 FQNNGV. The CDR3 is CASSLELAVDYNEQFF. As DNA, the CDR3 is TGTGCCAGCAGCCTAGAACTAGCGGTGGATTACAATGAGCAGTTCTTC.

This chain uses TRBV28 with TRBJ1-1, with 7 nucleotides matching TRBD1. CDR3 length equals 12 residues. J lost 6 bases, V lost 5 bases, and 3 bases had no gene match. CDR1 is MDHEN and CDR2 is SYDVKM in the germline V gene. The chain's CDR3 is CASSGGGAEAFF. Here the CDR3 DNA reads TGTGCCAGCAGTGGAGGGGGCGCTGAAGCTTTCTTT.

The gene calls are TRBV5-4 and TRBJ2-6; D is unclear. The CDR3 covers 15 residues. Trimming took off 2 bases at V and 0 bases at J, with 6 bases between the two ends. Germline CDR1 reads SGHNT; CDR2 reads YYREEE (reference sequence). CDR3 DNA: TGTGCCAGCAGCTTTGCCTACTCTGGGGCCAACGTCCTGACTTTC. This gives the protein CASSFAYSGANVLTF.

The chain links TRBV18 to TRBJ1-5; 8 bases are shared with TRBD1. Trimming cost V 2 bases and J 5 bases; bases outside gene matches: 8. This CDR3 is 16 amino acids long. Germline CDR1 KGHSH, CDR2 LQKENI. CDR3 residues: CASSPSTGEVYQPQHF. CDR3 sequence (DNA): TGTGCCAGCTCACCATCGACAGGGGAGGTTTATCAGCCCCAGCATTTT.

This clone appeared a few times. The chain carries TRBV2 and TRBJ2-7; D might be TRBD1 (8 bases). The CDR3 is made up of 14 amino acids. Germline-derived CDR1 and CDR2 are SNHLY and FYNNEI. Trimming left V 10 bases short and J 0 bases short, with 16 bases between. CDR3 bases: TGTGCCACCAGGGGGCTAGCGGACTCCTACGAGCAGTACTTC. It specifies CATRGLADSYEQYF.

V usage is TRBV14 and J usage is TRBJ1-1; D is ambiguous. The CDR3 is made up of 14 amino acids. Germline V CDR1 and CDR2: SGHDN, FVKESK. The germline V and J ends were trimmed by 4 bases and 6 bases, with 15 bases remaining between them. The CDR3 spells CASSPGISTAEAFF. DNA for the CDR3: TGTGCCAGCAGCCCGGGAATCTCTACCGCTGAAGCTTTCTTT.

The chain couples TRBV19 to TRBJ2-2; 8 nucleotides line up with TRBD1. The CDR3 consists of 14 residues. Germline trimming cut 11 bases from V and 5 bases from J; bases unmatched to any gene: 10. The germline gives CDR1 LNHDA, CDR2 SQIVND (reference sequence). In nucleotides, the CDR3 is TGTGCCGTTCACGGGACAGGAGCTACCGGGGAGCTGTTTTTT. Its translation: CAVHGTGATGELFF.

The J gene is TRBJ2-3, the V gene TRBV9; a possible D gene is TRBD2 (5 bases). The CDR3 length is 15 residues. Germline CDR1 reads SGDLS; CDR2 reads YYNGEE. Trimming took 0 bases from V and 6 from J, leaving 14 bases between them. The CDR3 DNA sequence: TGTGCCAGCAGCGTAGCGGGATCAGCCCCGGATACGCAGTATTTT. It translates to CASSVAGSAPDTQYF.

Only a few counts were recorded for this clone. V is TRBV5-5 and J is TRBJ2-2; D is possibly TRBD1 (6 bases). CDR3 size: 16 residues. CDR1 and CDR2 from the germline V gene are SGHKS and YYEKEE (reference sequence). V lost 4 bases and J 0 bases, leaving 13 bases between the germline ends. The CDR3 DNA is TGTGCCAGCAGCCGACTTGGGGGCGCGAACACCGGGGAGCTGTTTTTT. This sequence encodes CASSRLGGANTGELFF.

The sample holds a few counts of this clone. The gene calls are TRBV6-6 and TRBJ2-3; 7 bases are shared with TRBD1. The CDR3 loop spans 15 amino acids. Looked up from germline, CDR1 is MNHNY and CDR2 is SVGAGI (reference sequence). V gave up 7 bases and J gave up 4 bases; unmatched junction bases: 11. In DNA, the CDR3 is TGTGCCAGCACCCCCCCAGGGGGTATTTCAGATACGCAGTATTTT. Its protein is CASTPPGGISDTQYF.

The gene calls are TRBV9 and TRBJ2-3; D uncertain. V was clipped by 0 bases and J by 2 bases, with 7 bases between them. The CDR3 contains 14 residues. Germline lookup yields CDR1 SGDLS and CDR2 YYNGEE. CDR3 sequence reads: CASSVGHHTDTQYF. The CDR3, as DNA: TGTGCCAGCAGCGTAGGACACCACACAGATACGCAGTATTTT.

This chain connects TRBV5-4 to TRBJ2-2; TRBD2 matches 7 bases. This CDR3 is built from 16 residues. V was pared by 0 bases and J by 5 bases, with 7 bases of the junction left unmatched. Germline CDR1 is SGHNT and CDR2 is YYREEE (reference sequence). The CDR3 DNA follows: TGTGCCAGCAGCTTGGGTAGCGGGTTGGGTACCGGGGAGCTGTTTTTT. It encodes CASSLGSGLGTGELFF.

The chain uses TRBV19 and TRBJ1-5; D possibly corresponds to TRBD1 (5 bases). This CDR3 is 13 amino acids long. Germline CDR1 LNHDA, CDR2 SQIVND (reference sequence). Trimming removed 1 base from V and 8 bases from J, with 9 bases in between. CDR3 loop: CASSIGRGEPQHF. In DNA form, the CDR3 reads TGTGCCAGTAGTATAGGGAGGGGAGAGCCCCAGCATTTT.

In this sample, this clone turned up a few times. J is TRBJ1-5 and V is TRBV28; D possibly corresponds to TRBD1 (6 bases). V was pared by 4 bases and J by 1 base, with 17 bases between. This CDR3 comprises 17 residues. Per germline, CDR1 MDHEN and CDR2 SYDVKM. CDR3 sequence (DNA): TGTGCCAGCAGTTCCGCGGGCAGGGGTAGGAGCAATCAGCCCCAGCATTTT. This translates into CASSSAGRGRSNQPQHF.

The chain recombines TRBV3-1 (or the pseudogene TRBV3-2) with TRBJ2-2; no clear D. The CDR3 spans 13 residues. Looked up from germline, CDR1 is LGHDT and CDR2 is YNNKEL (reference sequence). V was trimmed by 4 bases and J by 6 bases, leaving 9 bases between them. The CDR3 DNA reads as TGTGCCAGCAGCCGCGATCGTCCCGGGGAGCTGTTTTTT. This gives the protein CASSRDRPGELFF.